This TCR beta chain appears in the sequencing data of a study of blood T cells in healthy people across ages. The wider study: T cells yielded about one barcoded beta molecule per two cells through template switching. Findings and caveats of the study: Naive CD4+ cells and diversity were both higher in long-lived donors than in aged donors. Observed TCR beta diversity per million T cells went down as age went up. This fall followed a roughly linear course with age.

For this clonotype: The antigen is not known.

The trim removed 1 base at V and 9 bases at J, leaving 3 bases unmatched. CDR1 and CDR2 from the germline V gene are DFQATT and SNEGSKA (reference sequence). The CDR3 sequence is 12 residues long. Through a sample-barcoded 5' primer and a J-beta primer mix, a second PCR was run for roughly 6 to 12 cycles. Each single sample gave us at least 3 million CDR3-containing paired-end reads. TCRdb reprocessed the 5' RACE reads with MiXCR, giving one entry per CDR3 protein. The sample shows under 800,000 distinct CDR3 sequences, 40% to 45% of them seen only once. The TCR originated in a woman aged 60-70 years in good health. The rearrangement uses TRBV20-1 and TRBJ1-1; 9 bases match TRBD1. The sample consisted of blood. The CDR3 region has the DNA TGCAGTGCTAGAGTCGGGACAGGGAAAGCTTTCTTT. Translated, it gives CSARVGTGKAFF.